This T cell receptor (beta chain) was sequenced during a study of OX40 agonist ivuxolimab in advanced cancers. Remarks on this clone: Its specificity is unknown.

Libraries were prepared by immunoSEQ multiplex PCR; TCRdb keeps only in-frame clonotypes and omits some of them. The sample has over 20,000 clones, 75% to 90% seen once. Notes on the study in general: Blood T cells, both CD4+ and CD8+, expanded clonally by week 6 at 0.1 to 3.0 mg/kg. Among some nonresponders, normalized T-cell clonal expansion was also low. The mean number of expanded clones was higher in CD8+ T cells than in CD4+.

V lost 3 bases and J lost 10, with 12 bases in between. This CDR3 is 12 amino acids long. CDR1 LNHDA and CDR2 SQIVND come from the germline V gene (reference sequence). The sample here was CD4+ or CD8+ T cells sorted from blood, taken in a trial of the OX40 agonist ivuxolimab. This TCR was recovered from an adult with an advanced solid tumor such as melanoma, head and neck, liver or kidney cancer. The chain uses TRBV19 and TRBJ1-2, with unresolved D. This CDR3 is CASSIGLTVYTF. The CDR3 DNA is TGTGCCAGTAGTATCGGCCTGACTGTCTACACCTTC.